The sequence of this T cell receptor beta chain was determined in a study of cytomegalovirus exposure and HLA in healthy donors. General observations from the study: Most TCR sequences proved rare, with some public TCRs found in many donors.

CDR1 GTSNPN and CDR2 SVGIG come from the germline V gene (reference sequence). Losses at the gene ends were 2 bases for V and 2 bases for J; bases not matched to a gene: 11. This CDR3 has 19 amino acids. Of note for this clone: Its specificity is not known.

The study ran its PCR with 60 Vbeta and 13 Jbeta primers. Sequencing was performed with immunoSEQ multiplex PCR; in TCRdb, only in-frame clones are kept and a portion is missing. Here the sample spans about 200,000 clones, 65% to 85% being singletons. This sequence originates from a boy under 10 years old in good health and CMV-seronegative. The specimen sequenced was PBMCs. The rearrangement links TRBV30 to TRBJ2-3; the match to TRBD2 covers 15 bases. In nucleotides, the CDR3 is TGTGCCTGGAGTAAAGGACTAGCGGGGGGGGTGGGATTCACAGATACGCAGTATTTT. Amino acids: CAWSKGLAGGVGFTDTQYF.